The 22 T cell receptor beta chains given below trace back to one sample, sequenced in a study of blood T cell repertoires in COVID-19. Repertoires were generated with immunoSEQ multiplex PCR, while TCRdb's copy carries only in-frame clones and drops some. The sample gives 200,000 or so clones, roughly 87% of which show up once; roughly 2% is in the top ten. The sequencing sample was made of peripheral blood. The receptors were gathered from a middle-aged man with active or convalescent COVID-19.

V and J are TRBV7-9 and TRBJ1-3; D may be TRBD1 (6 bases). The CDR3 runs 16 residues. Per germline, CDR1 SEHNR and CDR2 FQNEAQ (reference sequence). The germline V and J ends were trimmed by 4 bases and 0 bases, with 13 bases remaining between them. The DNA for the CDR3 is TGTGCCAGCAGCTCAGAGACAGGACTCTCTGGAAACACCATATATTTT. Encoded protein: CASSSETGLSGNTIYF.

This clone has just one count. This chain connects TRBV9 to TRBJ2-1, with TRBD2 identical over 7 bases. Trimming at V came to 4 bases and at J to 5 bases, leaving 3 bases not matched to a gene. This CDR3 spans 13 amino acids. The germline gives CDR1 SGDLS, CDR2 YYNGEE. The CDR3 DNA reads TGTGCCAGCAGCCGCGGGGGAGACAATGAGCAGTTCTTC. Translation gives CASSRGGDNEQFF.

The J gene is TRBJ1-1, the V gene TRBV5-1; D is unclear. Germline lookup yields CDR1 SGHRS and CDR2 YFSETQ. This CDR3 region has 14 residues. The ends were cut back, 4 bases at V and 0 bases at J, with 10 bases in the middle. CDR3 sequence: CASSLGSMNTEAFF. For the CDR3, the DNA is TGCGCCAGCAGCCTAGGATCGATGAACACTGAAGCTTTCTTT.

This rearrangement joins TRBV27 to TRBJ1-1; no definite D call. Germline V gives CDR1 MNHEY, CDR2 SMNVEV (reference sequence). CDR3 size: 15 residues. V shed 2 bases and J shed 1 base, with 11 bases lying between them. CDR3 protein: CASSLPRARNTEAFF. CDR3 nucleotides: TGTGCCAGCAGTTTACCGAGGGCGCGGAACACTGAAGCTTTCTTT.

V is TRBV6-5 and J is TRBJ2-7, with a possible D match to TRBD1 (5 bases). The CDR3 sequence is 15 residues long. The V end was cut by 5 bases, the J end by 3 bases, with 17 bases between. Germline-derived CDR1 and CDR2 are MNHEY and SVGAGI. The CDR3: CASSRARSGNYEQYF. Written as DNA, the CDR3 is TGTGCCAGCAGTCGGGCCAGGTCAGGGAACTACGAGCAGTACTTC.

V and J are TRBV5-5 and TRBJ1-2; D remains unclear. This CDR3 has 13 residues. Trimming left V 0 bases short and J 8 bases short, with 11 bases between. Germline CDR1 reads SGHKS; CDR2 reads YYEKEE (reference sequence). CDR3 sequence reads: CASSLDPGRGYTF. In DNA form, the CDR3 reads TGTGCCAGCAGCTTGGATCCGGGAAGAGGCTACACCTTC.

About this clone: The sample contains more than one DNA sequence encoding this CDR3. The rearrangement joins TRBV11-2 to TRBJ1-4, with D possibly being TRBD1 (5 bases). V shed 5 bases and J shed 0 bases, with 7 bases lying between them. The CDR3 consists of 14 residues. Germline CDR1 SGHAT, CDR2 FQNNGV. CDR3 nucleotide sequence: TGTGCCAGCAGCCAGACAGCAACTAATGAAAAACTGTTTTTT. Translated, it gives CASSQTATNEKLFF.

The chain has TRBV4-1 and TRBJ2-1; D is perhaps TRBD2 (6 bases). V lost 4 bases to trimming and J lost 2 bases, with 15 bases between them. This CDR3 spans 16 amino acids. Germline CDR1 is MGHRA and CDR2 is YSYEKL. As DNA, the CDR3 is TGCGCCAGCAGCCTCGCCGGGCTAGCGACCTACAATGAGCAGTTCTTC. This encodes CASSLAGLATYNEQFF.

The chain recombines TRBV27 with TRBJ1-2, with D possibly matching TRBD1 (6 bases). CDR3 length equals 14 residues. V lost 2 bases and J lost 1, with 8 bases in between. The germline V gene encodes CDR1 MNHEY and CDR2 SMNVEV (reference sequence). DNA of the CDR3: TGTGCCAGCAGTTTACTCAGGGGTAACTATGGCTACACCTTC. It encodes CASSLLRGNYGYTF.

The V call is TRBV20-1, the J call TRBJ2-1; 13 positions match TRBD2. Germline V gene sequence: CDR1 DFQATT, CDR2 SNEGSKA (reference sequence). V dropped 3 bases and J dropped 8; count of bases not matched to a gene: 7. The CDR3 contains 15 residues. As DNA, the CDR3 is TGCAGTGCTAGTCACGGACTAGCGGGAGATCATGAGCAGTTCTTC. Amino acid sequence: CSASHGLAGDHEQFF.

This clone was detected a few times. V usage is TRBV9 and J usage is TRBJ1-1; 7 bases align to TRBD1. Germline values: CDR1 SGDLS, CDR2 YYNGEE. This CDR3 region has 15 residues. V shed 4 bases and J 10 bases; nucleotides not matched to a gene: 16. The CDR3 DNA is TGTGCCAGCAGCCCAGAGACAGGGACGGTCGGGGGAGCTTTCTTT. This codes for CASSPETGTVGGAFF.

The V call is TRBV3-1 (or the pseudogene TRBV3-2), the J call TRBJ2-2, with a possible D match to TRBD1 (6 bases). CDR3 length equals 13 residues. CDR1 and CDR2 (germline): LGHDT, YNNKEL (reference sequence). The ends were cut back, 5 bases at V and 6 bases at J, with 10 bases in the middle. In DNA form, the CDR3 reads TGTGCCAGCAGCTTTACAGGGCCCGGGGAGCTGTTTTTT. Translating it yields CASSFTGPGELFF.

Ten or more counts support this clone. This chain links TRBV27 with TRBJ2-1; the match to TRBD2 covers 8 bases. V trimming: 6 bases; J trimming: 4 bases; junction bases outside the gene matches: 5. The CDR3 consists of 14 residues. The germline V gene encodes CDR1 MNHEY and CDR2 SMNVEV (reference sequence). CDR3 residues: CASSNGGAYNEQFF. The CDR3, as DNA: TGTGCCAGCAGCAACGGGGGGGCATACAATGAGCAGTTCTTC.

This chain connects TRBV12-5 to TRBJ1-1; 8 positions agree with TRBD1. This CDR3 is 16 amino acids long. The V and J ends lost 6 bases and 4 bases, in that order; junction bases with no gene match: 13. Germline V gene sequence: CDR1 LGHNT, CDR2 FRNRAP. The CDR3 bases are TGTGCTAGTGGCTATCACACAGGGGGTGCTACCACTGAAGCTTTCTTT. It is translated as CASGYHTGGATTEAFF.

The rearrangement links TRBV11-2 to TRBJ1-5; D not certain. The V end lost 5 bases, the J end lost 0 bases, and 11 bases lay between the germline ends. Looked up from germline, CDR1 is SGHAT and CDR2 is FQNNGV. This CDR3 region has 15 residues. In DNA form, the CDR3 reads TGTGCCAGCAGCCCATTGGGCGTTAGCAATCAGCCCCAGCATTTT. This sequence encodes CASSPLGVSNQPQHF.

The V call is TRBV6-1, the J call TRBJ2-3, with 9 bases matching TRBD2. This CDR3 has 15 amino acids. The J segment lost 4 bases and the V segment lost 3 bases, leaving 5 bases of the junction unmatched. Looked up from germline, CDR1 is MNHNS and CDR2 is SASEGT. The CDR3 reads CASSDLAGTPDTQYF. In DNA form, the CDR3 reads TGTGCCAGCAGTGACCTAGCGGGGACCCCAGATACGCAGTATTTT.

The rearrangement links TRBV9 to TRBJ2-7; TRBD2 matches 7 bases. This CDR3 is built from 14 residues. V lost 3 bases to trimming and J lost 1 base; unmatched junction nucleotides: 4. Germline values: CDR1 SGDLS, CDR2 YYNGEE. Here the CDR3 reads CASSGRDYSYEQYF. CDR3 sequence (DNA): TGTGCCAGCAGCGGCCGGGACTATTCCTACGAGCAGTACTTC.

CDR3 DNA: TGCAGCGTTGACGGTACAGATACGCAGTATTTT. It yields the protein CSVDGTDTQYF. The V gene is TRBV29-1, the J gene TRBJ2-3; D unresolved. The CDR3 loop spans 11 amino acids. The V end lost 3 bases, the J end lost 3 bases, and 4 bases lay between the germline ends. Per germline, CDR1 SQVTM and CDR2 ANQGSEA.

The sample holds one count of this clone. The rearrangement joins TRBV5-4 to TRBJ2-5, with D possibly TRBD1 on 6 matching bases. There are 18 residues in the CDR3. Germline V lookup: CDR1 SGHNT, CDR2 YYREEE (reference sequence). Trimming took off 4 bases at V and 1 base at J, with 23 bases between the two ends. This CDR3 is CASSQLNRGQHSQETQYF. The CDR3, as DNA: TGTGCCAGCAGCCAGCTAAACCGTGGACAGCACAGCCAAGAGACCCAGTACTTC.

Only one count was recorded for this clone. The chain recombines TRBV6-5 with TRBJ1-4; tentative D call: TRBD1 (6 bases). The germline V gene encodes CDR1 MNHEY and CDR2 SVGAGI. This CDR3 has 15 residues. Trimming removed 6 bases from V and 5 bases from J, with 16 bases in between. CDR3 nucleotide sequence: TGTGCCAGCAGCCCCCGGGGGGGCCACAATGAAAAACTGTTTTTT. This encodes CASSPRGGHNEKLFF.

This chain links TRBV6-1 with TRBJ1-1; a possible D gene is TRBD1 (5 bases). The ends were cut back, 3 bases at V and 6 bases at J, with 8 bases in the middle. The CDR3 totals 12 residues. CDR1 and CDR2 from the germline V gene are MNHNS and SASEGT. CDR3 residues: CASSDQGPEAFF. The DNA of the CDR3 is TGTGCCAGCAGTGATCAGGGCCCTGAAGCTTTCTTT.

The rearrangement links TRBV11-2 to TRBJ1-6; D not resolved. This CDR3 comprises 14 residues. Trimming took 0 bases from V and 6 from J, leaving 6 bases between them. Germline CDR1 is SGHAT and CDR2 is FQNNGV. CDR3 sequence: CASSLDLVNSPLHF. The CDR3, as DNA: TGTGCCAGCAGCTTAGATCTAGTTAATTCACCCCTCCACTTT.